What follows describes a single T cell receptor beta chain. Only in-frame clones appear in the TCRdb table, and some are missing; sequencing was by immunoSEQ multiplex PCR. There are tens of thousands of clones in the sample; 70% to 90% occur only once, and around 3.6% lies in the top ten. The sample comes from a study of control samples from healthy donors and cancer patients. Trimming pared 7 bases from V and 4 bases from J, leaving 17 bases between. Germline assignment: CDR1 SGHRS and CDR2 YFSETQ. This CDR3 comprises 14 residues. The specimen sequenced was formalin-fixed, paraffin-embedded tissue. The rearrangement joins TRBV5-1 to TRBJ1-1; possibly TRBD1 for D (6 bases). This receptor was obtained from a female donor with melanoma. In nucleotides, the CDR3 is TGCGCCAGCGGGACAACCCAACCGGCCACTGAAGCTTTCTTT. Protein sequence: CASGTTQPATEAFF.